This TCR beta chain is drawn from a study of cytomegalovirus exposure and HLA in healthy donors. In the study overall: Among the 398 donors who were genotyped, approximately 83% fell in the genetic ancestry cluster that is associated with self-reported Caucasian donors. General study points: According to a later analysis, most TCR beta chains associated with CMV appeared HLA-restricted.

With V trimmed by 3 bases and J by 4 bases, 9 bases remained unmatched. Germline V gene lookup returns CDR1 SQVTM and CDR2 ANQGSEA. CDR3 length: 16 amino acids. The PCR used 60 Vbeta and 13 Jbeta primers. Profiling relied on immunoSEQ multiplex PCR, and the TCRdb table lists in-frame clones only, not all of them. The sample has some 96,000 clones; 64% are singletons. This clone was observed a few times. Its antigen is still unknown. The TCR sequence derives from a man in his fifties or sixties in good health and CMV-seronegative. This chain links TRBV29-1 with TRBJ2-1; TRBD2 agrees at 10 bases. The sequencing input was PBMCs. The CDR3 region has the DNA TGCAGCGTTGACAACCTAGCGGGAGCGGCATACAATGAGCAGTTCTTC. Translating it yields CSVDNLAGAAYNEQFF.